The 6 T cell receptor beta chains below were found in one sample sequenced in a study of blood T cell repertoires in COVID-19. Only in-frame clones appear in the TCRdb table, and some are missing; sequencing was by immunoSEQ multiplex PCR. Among about 190,000 clones, around nine tenths were seen once, and the ten largest hold around 2.3%. The specimen was peripheral blood. The source of these receptors is a man aged 70-80 years with active or convalescent COVID-19.

The CDR3 spells CASSERTGGFDTEAFF. As DNA, the CDR3 is TGTGCCAGTAGCGAAAGGACAGGGGGCTTCGACACTGAAGCTTTCTTT. The chain combines TRBV19 with TRBJ1-1, with 11 bases identical to TRBD1. The germline CDR1 and CDR2 sequences are LNHDA and SQIVND (reference sequence). V trimming: 6 bases; J trimming: 3 bases; junction bases outside the gene matches: 9. CDR3 length equals 16 residues.

In its sample, this clone was seen a few times. V and J are TRBV7-9 and TRBJ2-1; 9 nucleotides agree with TRBD1. The V and J ends lost 5 bases and 1 base, in that order; junction bases with no gene match: 9. CDR3 length: 17 residues. CDR1 is SEHNR, CDR2 FQNEAQ, per germline (reference sequence). CDR3 DNA: TGTGCCAGCAGCCCTAAGGGGACAGGGTGGTCCTACAATGAGCAGTTCTTC. Residues: CASSPKGTGWSYNEQFF.

This clone was observed a single time. The chain carries TRBV19 and TRBJ1-3; 7 bases map to TRBD1. This CDR3 has 15 amino acids. Trimming at V came to 6 bases and at J to 1 base, leaving 6 bases not matched to a gene. Germline loops: CDR1 LNHDA, CDR2 SQIVND (reference sequence). CDR3: CASRKGQVSGNTIYF. DNA for the CDR3: TGTGCCAGTAGAAAAGGACAGGTTTCTGGAAACACCATATATTTT.

CDR3 bases: TGTGCCAGCACCCCCCGTAGTGGGCGGGAGGACACCGGGGAGCTGTTTTTT. Protein sequence: CASTPRSGREDTGELFF. The chain couples TRBV9 to TRBJ2-2, with TRBD2 matching 8 bases. The germline V gene encodes CDR1 SGDLS and CDR2 YYNGEE. Trimming took 6 bases from V and 3 from J; bases not matched to a gene: 13. The CDR3 contains 17 residues.

The chain couples TRBV11-2 to TRBJ2-5; 8 bases map to TRBD2. This CDR3 has 16 residues. In germline, CDR1 is SGHAT, CDR2 FQNNGV. V shed 5 bases and J 6 bases; nucleotides not matched to a gene: 14. CDR3 coding DNA: TGTGCCAGCAGCCCCGAACGGGGGGGACGTGTCAAGACCCAGTACTTC. This sequence encodes CASSPERGGRVKTQYF.

V and J are TRBV28 and TRBJ2-7, with TRBD1 matching 9 bases. V was pared by 7 bases and J by 5 bases, with 12 bases of the junction left unmatched. The CDR3 is made up of 15 amino acids. Per germline, CDR1 MDHEN and CDR2 SYDVKM. The CDR3 here is CASTDNRGRGNEQYF. For the CDR3, the DNA is TGTGCCAGCACCGATAACAGGGGGCGCGGGAACGAGCAGTACTTC.